This entry features one TCR beta chain sequence. The clone's antigen remains unknown. Base quality data are lacking; no much larger clone is found one base away. The sample belongs to a study of shared clonotypes between healthy human individuals (dated by TCRdb to the early 2020s). Background for the entire study: The cohort included a few men and a couple of women between 18 and 49 years of age. For each donor, CD4 naive and CD4 memory were each run on three plates, CD8 naive on two plates, and CD8 memory on one plate. To estimate repertoire size and how much clonotype sharing occurs between individuals, the study deeply sequenced the blood TCR repertoires of roughly 5 healthy adults. Different laboratories and diverse techniques were used to prepare libraries and sequence TCR repertoires, to increase sequencing depth and limit assay-specific biases. Between about 0.94 and 8.9 billion PBMCs per donor were obtained by leukapheresis. General findings and caveats noted by the study authors: Rarefaction of sorted-subset datasets indicated incomplete sequencing despite the large sequencing depth. Clonotypes shared by all four sorted-subset donors showed higher generation probabilities than non-shared clonotypes. Approximately 5% of naive CD4, 3.5% of naive CD8, about 2.4% of memory CD4, and over 0.35% of memory CD8 clonotypes were shared across several donors. Only blood was sampled, and tissue TCR repertoires likely differ from those in blood. Pairwise subsampling led to the expectation that sequencing depth would affect the degree of clonotype sharing among donors. The genetic and exposure-history diversity represented was limited by the small number of donors. Naive subsets generally had larger estimated clonotype richness than memory subsets.

TCR CDR3 regions were amplified from genomic DNA by multiplex PCR using the deep immunoSEQ assay. For each cell subset, the extracted genomic DNA was distributed evenly across all wells of several immunoSEQ 96-well plates, and each plate served as one replicate. For sorted subsets, around 200 ng genomic DNA, equal to 30,000 or so T cell genomes, was loaded into each replicate PCR. The purified libraries were quantified using a Qubit 3.0 fluorometer, sized with a Bioanalyzer 2100, and then quantified again using the KAPA Library Quantification kit. Every immunoSEQ 96-well plate was sequenced on a dedicated single-read 150-cycle Illumina NextSeq 550 flow cell. The study's processing was this. Because only junctional sequences without quality scores were contained in the immunoSEQ output, filtering matching that applied to full-length reads could not be performed. Sequences were annotated with PyIR, a Python wrapper for IgBLAST v1.9, using IMGT germline references to assign V/J genes and CDR3. Any read was removed if the V/J assignment was weak (E-value above 1e-6), the CDR3 was missing, or the read contained stop codons, out-of-frame junctions, or ambiguous translated residues. V3J clonotypes were defined by identical inferred V gene, J gene, and CDR3 amino acid sequence. Percentage overlap between repertoires was calculated by dividing the number of shared unique clonotypes by the size of the smaller repertoire. Three approaches were used to assess repertoire richness: RTK rarefaction, the Chao1 estimator, and Recon v2.1 estimates of unobserved clonotypes. OLGA was used to compute generation probabilities for all TCRbeta clonotypes that the gDNA method yielded from a handful of donors. This immuneACCESS table, as held by TCRdb, lists in-frame sequences with V and J called but not all clones. Of the missing ones, under half trace to an unresolved V gene in checked studies; the others have no known cause. The V and J calls and clone size were taken over from that table, and D and trimming were inferred from the DNA. This sample has about 2 million clones in its table, and about 95% of those were observed once. The leading ten clones occupy 0.95% to 1.5% of the sample.

CD8 naive samples were CD45RO-negative cells positively selected for CCR7, giving a CD45RA+CCR7+ population that excluded TemRA cells. Healthy HIV-negative adults with no recently reported acute infections or vaccinations were included as donors. Every donor was a Caucasian adult living in Nashville, Tennessee, USA. After blood collection by leukapheresis, PBMCs were isolated using Ficoll-Histopaque density gradient centrifugation and then cryopreserved in the vapor phase of liquid nitrogen. Analytical flow cytometry was used to check the purity and quantity of each magnetically sorted T cell population. Genomic DNA was isolated from every sorted fraction and measured by UV absorbance on a Nanodrop 2000c. V loses 2 bases, J loses 4 bases, and the germline ends lie 7 bases apart. Including the terminal cysteine and phenylalanine, the CDR3 comprises 13 residues. Kept here is only the CDR3 DNA, which spans 39 bases and is read in frame from base 1. Taken from the germline V gene (reference sequence), the CDR1 and CDR2 loops are MNHEY and SMNVEV.

The V and J segments used are TRBV27 and TRBJ2-3, with the D gene too uncertain to name. The clonotype originates from a man between 18 and 29 years old in good health. Source material: naive CD8+ T cells sorted from blood. The cell subset or site label on this specimen signifies: CD45RA+CCR7+. CDR3 loop: CASSLKSPDTQYF. The DNA sequence is given as TGTGCCAGCAGTTTAAAATCCCCAGATACGCAGTATTTT.